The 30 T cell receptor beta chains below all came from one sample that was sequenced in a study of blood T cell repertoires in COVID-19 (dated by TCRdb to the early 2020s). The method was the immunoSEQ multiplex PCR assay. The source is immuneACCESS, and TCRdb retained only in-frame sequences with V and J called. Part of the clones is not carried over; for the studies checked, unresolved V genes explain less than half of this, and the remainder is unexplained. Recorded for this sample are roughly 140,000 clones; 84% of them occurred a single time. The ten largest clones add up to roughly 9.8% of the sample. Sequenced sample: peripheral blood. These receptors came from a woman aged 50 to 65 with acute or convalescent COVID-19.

This CDR3 is CASSPMTGSDTGELFF. DNA of the CDR3: TGTGCCAGCTCACCGATGACGGGGAGTGACACCGGGGAGCTGTTTTTT. V usage is TRBV18 and J usage is TRBJ2-2, with TRBD2 as a possible D gene (5 bases). The germline V and J ends were trimmed by 3 bases and 3 bases, with 14 bases remaining between them. The CDR3 length is 16 residues. In germline, CDR1 is KGHSH, CDR2 LQKENI.

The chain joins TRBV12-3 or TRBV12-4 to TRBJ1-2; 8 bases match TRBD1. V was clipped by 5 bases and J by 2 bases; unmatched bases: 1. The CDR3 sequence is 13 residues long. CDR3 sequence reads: CASSRDRNYGYTF. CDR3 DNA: TGTGCCAGCAGTCGGGACAGGAACTATGGCTACACCTTC.

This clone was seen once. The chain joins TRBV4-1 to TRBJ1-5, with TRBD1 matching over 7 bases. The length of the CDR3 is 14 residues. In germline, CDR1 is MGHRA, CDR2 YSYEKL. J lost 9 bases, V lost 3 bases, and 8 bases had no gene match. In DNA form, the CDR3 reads TGCGCCAGCAGCCAGGGGACAGCACTGTGGCCCCAGCATTTT. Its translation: CASSQGTALWPQHF.

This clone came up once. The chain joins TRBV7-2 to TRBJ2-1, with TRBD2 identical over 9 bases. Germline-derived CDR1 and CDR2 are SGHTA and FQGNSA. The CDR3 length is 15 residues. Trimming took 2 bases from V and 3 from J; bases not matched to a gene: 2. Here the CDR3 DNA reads TGTGCCAGCAGCTTACCTAGCGGGATCTACAATGAGCAGTTCTTC. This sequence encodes CASSLPSGIYNEQFF.

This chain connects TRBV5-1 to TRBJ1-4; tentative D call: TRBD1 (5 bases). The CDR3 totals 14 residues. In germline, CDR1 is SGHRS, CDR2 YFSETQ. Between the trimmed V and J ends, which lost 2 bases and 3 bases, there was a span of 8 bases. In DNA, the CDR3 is TGCGCCAGCAGCTTTGGGGGGGCTAATGAAAAACTGTTTTTT. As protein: CASSFGGANEKLFF.

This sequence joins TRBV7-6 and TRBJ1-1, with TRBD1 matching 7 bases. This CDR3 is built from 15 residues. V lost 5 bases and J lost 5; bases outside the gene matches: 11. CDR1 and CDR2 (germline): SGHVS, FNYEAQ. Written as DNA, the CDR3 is TGTGCCAGCAGCGCAGACAGGGCGGGAAGAACTGAAGCTTTCTTT. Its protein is CASSADRAGRTEAFF.

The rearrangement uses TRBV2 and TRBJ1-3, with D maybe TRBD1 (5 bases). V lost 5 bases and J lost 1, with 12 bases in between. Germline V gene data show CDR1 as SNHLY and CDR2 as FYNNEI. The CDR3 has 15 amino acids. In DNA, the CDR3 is TGTGCCAGCAGTCCAGGGCTTCGATCTGGAAACACCATATATTTT. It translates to CASSPGLRSGNTIYF.

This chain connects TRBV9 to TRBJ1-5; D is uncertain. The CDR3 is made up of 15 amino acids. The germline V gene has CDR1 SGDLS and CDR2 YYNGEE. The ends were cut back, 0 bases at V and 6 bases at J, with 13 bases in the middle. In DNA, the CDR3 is TGTGCCAGCAGCGTAGATTTCGGGATCGGTCAGCCCCAGCATTTT. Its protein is CASSVDFGIGQPQHF.

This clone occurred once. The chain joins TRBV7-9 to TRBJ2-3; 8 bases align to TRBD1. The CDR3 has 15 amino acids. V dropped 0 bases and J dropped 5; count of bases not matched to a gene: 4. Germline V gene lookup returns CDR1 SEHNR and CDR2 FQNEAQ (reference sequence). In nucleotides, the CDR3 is TGTGCCAGCAGCTTAGCCGGGACAGGTGGAGATACGCAGTATTTT. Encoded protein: CASSLAGTGGDTQYF.

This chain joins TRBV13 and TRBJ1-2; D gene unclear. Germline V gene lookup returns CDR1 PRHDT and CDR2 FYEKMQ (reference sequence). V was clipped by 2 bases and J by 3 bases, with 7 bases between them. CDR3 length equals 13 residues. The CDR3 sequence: CASSLPSDYGYTF. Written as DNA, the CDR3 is TGTGCCAGCAGCTTACCTTCGGACTATGGCTACACCTTC.

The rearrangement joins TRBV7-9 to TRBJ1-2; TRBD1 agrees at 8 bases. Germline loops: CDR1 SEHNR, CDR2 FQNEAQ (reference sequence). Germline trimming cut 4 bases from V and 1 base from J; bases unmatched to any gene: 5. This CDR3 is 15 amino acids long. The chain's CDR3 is CASSSQTGDNYGYTF. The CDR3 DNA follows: TGTGCCAGCAGCTCTCAGACAGGGGATAACTATGGCTACACCTTC.

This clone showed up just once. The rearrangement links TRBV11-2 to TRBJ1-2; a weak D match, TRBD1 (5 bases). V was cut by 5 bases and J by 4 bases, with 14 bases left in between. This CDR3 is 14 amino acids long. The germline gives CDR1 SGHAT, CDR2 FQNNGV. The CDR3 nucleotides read TGTGCCAGCAGCGCGCCGGGGGGAATCTATGGCTACACCTTC. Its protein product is CASSAPGGIYGYTF.

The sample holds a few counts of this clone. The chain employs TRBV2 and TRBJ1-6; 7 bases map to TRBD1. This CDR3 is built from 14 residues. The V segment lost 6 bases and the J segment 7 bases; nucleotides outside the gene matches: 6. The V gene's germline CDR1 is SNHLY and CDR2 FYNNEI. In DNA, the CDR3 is TGTGCCAGCAGCTGGGACAGCGGGAATTCACCCCTCCACTTT. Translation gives CASSWDSGNSPLHF.

CDR3 sequence: CASSVNSYTEAFF. For the CDR3, the DNA is TGCGCCAGCAGTGTGAACAGCTACACTGAAGCTTTCTTT. The chain recombines TRBV10-2 with TRBJ1-1, with D unresolved. The CDR3 is 13 residues long. CDR1 and CDR2 (germline): WSHSY, SAAADI. V was trimmed by 4 bases and J by 3 bases, leaving 9 bases between them.

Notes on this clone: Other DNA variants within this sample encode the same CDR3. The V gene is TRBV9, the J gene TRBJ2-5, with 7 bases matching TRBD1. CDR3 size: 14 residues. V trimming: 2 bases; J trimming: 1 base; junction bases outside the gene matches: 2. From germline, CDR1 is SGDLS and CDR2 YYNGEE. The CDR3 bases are TGTGCCAGCAGCGTCGGGACAGTCCAAGAGACCCAGTACTTC. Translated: CASSVGTVQETQYF.

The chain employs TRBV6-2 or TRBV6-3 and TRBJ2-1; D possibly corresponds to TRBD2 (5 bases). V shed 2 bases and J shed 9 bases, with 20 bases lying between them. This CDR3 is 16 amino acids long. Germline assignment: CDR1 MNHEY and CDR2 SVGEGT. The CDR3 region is CASSYGLAGRWVEQFF. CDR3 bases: TGTGCCAGCAGTTACGGGCTAGCAGGAAGGTGGGTTGAGCAGTTCTTC.

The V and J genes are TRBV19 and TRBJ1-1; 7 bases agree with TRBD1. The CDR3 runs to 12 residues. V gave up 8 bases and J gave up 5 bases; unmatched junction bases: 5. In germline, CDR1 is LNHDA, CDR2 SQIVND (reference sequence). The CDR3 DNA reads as TGTGCCAGTCGACAGGGCATGACTGAAGCTTTCTTT. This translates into CASRQGMTEAFF.

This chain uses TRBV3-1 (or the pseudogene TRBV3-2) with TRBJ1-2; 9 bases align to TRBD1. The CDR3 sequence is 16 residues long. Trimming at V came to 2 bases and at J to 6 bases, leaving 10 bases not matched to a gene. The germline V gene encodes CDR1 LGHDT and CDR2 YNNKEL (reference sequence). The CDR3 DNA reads TGTGCCAGCAGCCAAAGTCCGACAGGGGGAGTAGATGGCTACACCTTC. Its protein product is CASSQSPTGGVDGYTF.

The CDR3 coding sequence is TGTGCCAGCAGCTTGAACCCGTGGACAGGGAACACTGAAGCTTTCTTT. This translates into CASSLNPWTGNTEAFF. This chain uses TRBV5-5 with TRBJ1-1; 7 nucleotides agree with TRBD1. Per germline, CDR1 SGHKS and CDR2 YYEKEE (reference sequence). This CDR3 comprises 16 residues. V lost 1 base and J lost 1; bases outside the gene matches: 7.

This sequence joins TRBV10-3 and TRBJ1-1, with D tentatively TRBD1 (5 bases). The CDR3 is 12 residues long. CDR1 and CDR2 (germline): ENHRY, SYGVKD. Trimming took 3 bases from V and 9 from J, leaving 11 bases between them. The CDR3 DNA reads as TGTGCCATCAGTGACTTACAGGTCAAAGCTTTCTTT. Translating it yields CAISDLQVKAFF.

For the CDR3, the DNA is TGTGCCATCAGTGTGTCTAGCGGGAGGTCCTCCTACAATGAGCAGTTCTTC. Its protein product is CAISVSSGRSSYNEQFF. V gene TRBV10-3 combines with J gene TRBJ2-1, with 11 bases lining up with TRBD2. The length of the CDR3 is 17 residues. Germline V gene sequence: CDR1 ENHRY, CDR2 SYGVKD. The trim removed 4 bases at V and 0 bases at J, leaving 5 bases unmatched.

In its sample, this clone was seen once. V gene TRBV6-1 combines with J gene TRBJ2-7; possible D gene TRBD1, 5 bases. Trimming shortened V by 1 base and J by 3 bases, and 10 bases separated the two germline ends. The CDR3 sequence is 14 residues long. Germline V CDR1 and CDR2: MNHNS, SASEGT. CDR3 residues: CASSEVDTDYEQYF. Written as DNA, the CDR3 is TGTGCCAGCAGTGAAGTGGACACTGACTACGAGCAGTACTTC.

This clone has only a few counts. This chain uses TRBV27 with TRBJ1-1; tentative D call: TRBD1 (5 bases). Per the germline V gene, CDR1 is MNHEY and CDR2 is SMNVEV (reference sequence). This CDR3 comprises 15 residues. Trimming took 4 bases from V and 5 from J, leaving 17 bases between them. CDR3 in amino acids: CASSSGGVWGTEAFF. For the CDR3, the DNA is TGTGCCAGCAGTTCCGGCGGGGTCTGGGGGACTGAAGCTTTCTTT.

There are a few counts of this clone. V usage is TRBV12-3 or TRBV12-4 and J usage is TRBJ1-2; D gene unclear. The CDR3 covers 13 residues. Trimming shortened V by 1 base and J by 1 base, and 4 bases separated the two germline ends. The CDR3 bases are TGTGCCAGCAGTTTAGACAGTAACTATGGCTACACCTTC. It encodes CASSLDSNYGYTF.

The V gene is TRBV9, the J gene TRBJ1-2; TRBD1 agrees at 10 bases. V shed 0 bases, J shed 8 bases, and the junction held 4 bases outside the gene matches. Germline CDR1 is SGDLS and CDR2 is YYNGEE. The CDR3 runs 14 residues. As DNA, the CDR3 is TGTGCCAGCAGCGTAGGATGGACAGGGGGAGGCTACACCTTC. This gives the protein CASSVGWTGGGYTF.

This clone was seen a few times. The CDR3 DNA is TGCGCCAGCAGCTTGAGCCAATCCTCCAATCAGCCCCAGCATTTT. Its protein product is CASSLSQSSNQPQHF. This chain connects TRBV4-1 to TRBJ1-5; the D is unclear. Germline CDR1 is MGHRA and CDR2 is YSYEKL. Trimming removed 5 bases from V and 3 bases from J, with 14 bases in between. The CDR3 length is 15 residues.

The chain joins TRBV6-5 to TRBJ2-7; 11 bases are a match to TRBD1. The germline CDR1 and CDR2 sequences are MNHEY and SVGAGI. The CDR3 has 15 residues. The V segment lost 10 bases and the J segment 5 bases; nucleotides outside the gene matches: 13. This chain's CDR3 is CATRWGQGVNHEQYF. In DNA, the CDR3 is TGTGCCACCAGGTGGGGACAGGGGGTTAACCACGAGCAGTACTTC.

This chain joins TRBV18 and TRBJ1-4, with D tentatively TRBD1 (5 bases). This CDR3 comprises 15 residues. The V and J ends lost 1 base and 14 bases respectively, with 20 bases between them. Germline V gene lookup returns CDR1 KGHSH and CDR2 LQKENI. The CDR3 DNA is TGTGCCAGCTCACCACAGTCATCGGCCCGACAGAGCCTGTTTTTT. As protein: CASSPQSSARQSLFF.

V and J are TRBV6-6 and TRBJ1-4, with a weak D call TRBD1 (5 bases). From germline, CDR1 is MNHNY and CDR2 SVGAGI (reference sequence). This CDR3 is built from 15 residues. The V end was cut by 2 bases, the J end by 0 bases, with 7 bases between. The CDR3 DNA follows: TGTGCCAGCAGTTACCCGACAGCAACTAATGAAAAACTGTTTTTT. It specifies CASSYPTATNEKLFF.

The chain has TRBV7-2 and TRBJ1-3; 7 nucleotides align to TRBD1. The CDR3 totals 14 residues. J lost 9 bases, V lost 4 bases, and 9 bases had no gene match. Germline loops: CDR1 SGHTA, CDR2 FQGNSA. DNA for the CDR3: TGTGCCAGCAGCTCCGACAGGGTGTTAGCCACCATATATTTT. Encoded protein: CASSSDRVLATIYF.